The following is a T cell receptor (beta chain) sequence with its context. This record belongs to a study of technical replicates of blood from a handful of donors. This CDR3 is built from 13 residues. Germline V CDR1 and CDR2: MNHEY, SVGAGI. Trimming cost V 0 bases and J 6 bases, with 8 bases left between them. Only in-frame clones appear in the TCRdb table, and some are missing; sequencing was by immunoSEQ multiplex PCR. The repertoire has 75,000 to 90,000 clones, about 96% of them found once; the top ten carry roughly 0.35%. This receptor was obtained from a human donor in good health. V usage is TRBV6-5 and J usage is TRBJ1-2; D remains ambiguous. What was sequenced was T cells isolated from PBMCs. CDR3 residues: CASSYSTRDGYTF. The CDR3 nucleotides are TGTGCCAGCAGTTACTCTACCCGAGATGGCTACACCTTC.